Listed here are 27 T cell receptor beta chains from one sample, sequenced in a study of cytomegalovirus exposure and HLA in healthy donors. The PCR made use of 60 Vbeta and 13 Jbeta primers. Using immunoSEQ multiplex PCR, the repertoire was profiled, and TCRdb retains in-frame clones only, with some absent. This table holds roughly 79,000 clones, roughly four fifths found once. Input material: PBMCs. The origin of the receptors is a woman between 45 and 65 years old in good health and CMV-seropositive.

The J gene is TRBJ1-3, the V gene TRBV2; D not resolved. V lost 6 bases and J lost 4, with 10 bases in between. The CDR3 is 13 residues long. Germline V CDR1 and CDR2: SNHLY, FYNNEI. In DNA, the CDR3 is TGTGCCAGCAGGCGGGCCGCAGGAAACACCATATATTTT. Translating it yields CASRRAAGNTIYF.

The V call is TRBV23-1, the J call TRBJ2-7; tentative D call: TRBD2 (7 bases). TRBV23-1 has ORF status, its function being uncertain. Trimming took off 9 bases at V and 12 bases at J, with 33 bases between the two ends. This CDR3 has 16 residues. The CDR3 protein is CASTIGEARGAIALYF. The CDR3 nucleotides are TGCGCCAGTACAATAGGGGAAGCTCGGGGGGCGATTGCGCTGTACTTC.

This clone was observed once. The chain joins TRBV29-1 to TRBJ1-1; possible D gene TRBD1, 5 bases. The V and J ends lost 2 bases and 5 bases respectively, with 12 bases between them. CDR1 SQVTM and CDR2 ANQGSEA come from the germline V gene. This CDR3 comprises 13 residues. CDR3 bases: TGCAGCGTTGAAAGGGGTGGAGGGACTGAAGCTTTCTTT. Its translation is CSVERGGGTEAFF.

This chain links TRBV28 with TRBJ2-1; possibly TRBD2 for D (5 bases). The CDR3 sequence is 12 residues long. V lost 6 bases and J lost 8, with 11 bases in between. Germline V gene lookup returns CDR1 MDHEN and CDR2 SYDVKM. The DNA of the CDR3 is TGTGCCAGCAGGACTACGGGCGATGAGCAGTTCTTC. This encodes CASRTTGDEQFF.

The chain carries TRBV7-8 and TRBJ2-1; TRBD1 matches at 7 bases. The V gene end was trimmed by 7 bases and the J gene end by 8 bases; junction bases not matched to a gene: 8. The CDR3 consists of 13 residues. Germline V CDR1 and CDR2: SGHVS, FQNEAQ. The CDR3 DNA sequence: TGTGCCAGCACCCACAGGGGAAGGGATGAGCAGTTCTTC. Its protein product is CASTHRGRDEQFF.

The CDR3 DNA sequence: TGTGCCAGCAGCTTAGAACAGGGTTGGACAGATACGCAGTATTTT. As protein: CASSLEQGWTDTQYF. The chain links TRBV7-9 to TRBJ2-3; D is possibly TRBD1 (6 bases). V lost 1 base to trimming and J lost 3 bases, with 11 bases between them. CDR1 SEHNR and CDR2 FQNEAQ come from the germline V gene (reference sequence). The CDR3 has 15 amino acids.

The rearrangement links TRBV28 to TRBJ2-1, with 7 bases matching TRBD2. Germline lookup yields CDR1 MDHEN and CDR2 SYDVKM. Losses at the gene ends were 10 bases for V and 4 bases for J; bases not matched to a gene: 10. The CDR3 is 14 amino acids. This CDR3 reads CATNGVAGYNEQFF. CDR3 DNA: TGTGCCACCAATGGGGTAGCGGGTTACAATGAGCAGTTCTTC.

This chain uses TRBV10-3 with TRBJ1-2, with 10 bases that match TRBD1. CDR3 size: 11 residues. Germline V gene data show CDR1 as ENHRY and CDR2 as SYGVKD. The V gene end was trimmed by 10 bases and the J gene end by 12 bases; junction bases not matched to a gene: 8. The CDR3 region is CATWGQGFHTF. In DNA form, the CDR3 reads TGTGCCACTTGGGGACAGGGGTTTCACACCTTC.

The genes are TRBV18 and TRBJ1-2, with 7 bases lining up with TRBD1. Germline CDR1 and CDR2: KGHSH and LQKENI. The V and J ends lost 2 bases and 5 bases, in that order; junction bases with no gene match: 2. CDR3 length equals 13 residues. CDR3 loop: CASSPTGEYGYTF. The CDR3 bases are TGTGCCAGCTCACCAACAGGGGAGTATGGCTACACCTTC.

The V and J genes are TRBV28 and TRBJ1-1, with D perhaps matching TRBD1 (6 bases). CDR3 length: 14 residues. Germline V gene data show CDR1 as MDHEN and CDR2 as SYDVKM. Trimming pared 6 bases from V and 1 base from J, leaving 12 bases between. DNA of the CDR3: TGTGCCAGCAGACAATGGACAGAGAACACTGAAGCTTTCTTT. Amino acid sequence: CASRQWTENTEAFF.

The chain couples TRBV2 to TRBJ1-1; D possibly corresponds to TRBD1 (5 bases). The CDR3 contains 16 residues. V was cut by 5 bases and J by 4 bases, with 20 bases left in between. CDR1 and CDR2 (germline): SNHLY, FYNNEI. The CDR3 region is CASSSRQPTSGTEAFF. CDR3 DNA: TGTGCCAGCAGTTCCCGACAGCCTACGTCGGGCACTGAAGCTTTCTTT.

This clone was observed a handful of times. Within the sample, other DNA sequences also encode this same CDR3. V and J are TRBV19 and TRBJ1-1, with 7 bases identical to TRBD1. CDR1 and CDR2 (germline): LNHDA, SQIVND (reference sequence). Trimming took 5 bases from V and 1 from J; bases not matched to a gene: 4. The CDR3 is 14 amino acids. The CDR3 sequence: CASSLGTANTEAFF. The CDR3 bases are TGTGCCAGTAGTCTTGGGACAGCGAACACTGAAGCTTTCTTT.

The genes are TRBV5-6 and TRBJ1-1; TRBD1 matches at 7 bases. Germline values: CDR1 SGHDT, CDR2 YYEEEE. Trimming removed 4 bases from V and 4 bases from J; junction bases left unmatched: 7. The CDR3 has 14 amino acids. This CDR3 is CASSLLRGFTEAFF. The CDR3 DNA follows: TGTGCCAGCAGCCTCCTCAGGGGGTTCACTGAAGCTTTCTTT.

This chain uses TRBV5-4 with TRBJ1-2, with D maybe TRBD1 (6 bases). From germline, CDR1 is SGHNT and CDR2 YYREEE (reference sequence). With 0 bases removed from V and 8 bases from J, the gap between germline ends came to 14 bases. The CDR3 consists of 14 residues. CDR3 bases: TGTGCCAGCAGCTTGGAACAGGGATACGTCGGCTACACCTTC. Its protein is CASSLEQGYVGYTF. Using reference TRBV5-4 and TRBJ1-2 for the parts outside the CDR3, the full variable domain is ETGVTQSPTHLIKTRGQQVTLRCSSQSGHNTVSWYQQALGQGPQFIFQYYREEENGRGNFPPRFSGLQFPNYSSELNVNALELDDSALYLCASSLEQGYVGYTFGSGTRLTVV.

The V call is TRBV28, the J call TRBJ2-7; D might be TRBD2 (6 bases). The CDR3 is 15 amino acids. V lost 5 bases and J lost 3, with 17 bases in between. CDR1 MDHEN and CDR2 SYDVKM come from the germline V gene. For the CDR3, the DNA is TGTGCCAGCAGTCCCCGTCGGGCGGGAAACTACGAGCAGTACTTC. Its translation: CASSPRRAGNYEQYF.

The J gene is TRBJ2-6, the V gene TRBV6-1; D is undetermined. V lost 0 bases to trimming and J lost 2 bases, with 5 bases between them. CDR3 length: 15 amino acids. Germline values: CDR1 MNHNS, CDR2 SASEGT. CDR3 sequence (DNA): TGTGCCAGCAGTGAAGCCGCAGCTGGGGCCAACGTCCTGACTTTC. Translated, it gives CASSEAAAGANVLTF.

CDR3 coding DNA: TGCAGCGCCGCAGAAGTTACAGATACGCAGTATTTT. It encodes CSAAEVTDTQYF. This chain joins TRBV29-1 and TRBJ2-3; no definite D call. The germline V gene encodes CDR1 SQVTM and CDR2 ANQGSEA. Deletions cut 7 bases from V and 3 bases from J, with 11 bases between. The CDR3 consists of 12 residues.

The chain carries TRBV2 and TRBJ2-1, with TRBD2 matching 9 bases. J was trimmed by 1 base and V by 5 bases; bases with no gene match: 0. The CDR3 runs 14 residues. From germline, CDR1 is SNHLY and CDR2 FYNNEI. CDR3: CASSLAGSYNEQFF. The DNA of the CDR3 is TGTGCCAGCAGTCTAGCGGGATCCTACAATGAGCAGTTCTTC.

This rearrangement joins TRBV2 to TRBJ2-3; 9 bases match TRBD2. V was clipped by 1 base and J by 4 bases; unmatched bases: 3. The CDR3 sequence is 15 residues long. Germline V CDR1 and CDR2: SNHLY, FYNNEI. The CDR3 region is CASSEEGLASDTQYF. As DNA, the CDR3 is TGTGCCAGCAGTGAAGAGGGACTAGCCTCAGATACGCAGTATTTT.

The chain links TRBV21-1 to TRBJ1-2; TRBD1 reflects the table's D call only, with no check against the DNA. TRBV21-1 is a recognized pseudogene. The CDR3 extends over 19 amino acids. The CDR3 sequence is CASLLPLTRDREWERGYTF. The CDR3 nucleotides read TGTGCCAGTTTACTCCCACTAACCAGGGACAGGGAGTGGGAGCGCGGCTACACCTTC.

This clone has just a few counts. The chain carries TRBV5-1 and TRBJ2-7; D remains ambiguous. The CDR3 has 13 amino acids. Deletions cut 2 bases from V and 5 bases from J, with 11 bases between. Germline V lookup: CDR1 SGHRS, CDR2 YFSETQ. The CDR3 sequence: CASSFLSRDEQYF. CDR3 DNA: TGCGCCAGCAGCTTCCTTAGTCGGGACGAGCAGTACTTC.

The V call is TRBV30, the J call TRBJ1-3; D remains unclear. V was clipped by 2 bases and J by 0 bases, with 5 bases between them. CDR1 is GTSNPN, CDR2 SVGIG, per germline (reference sequence). The CDR3 length is 13 residues. The CDR3 DNA sequence: TGTGCCTGGAGTAGGAGCTCTGGAAACACCATATATTTT. Translated, it gives CAWSRSSGNTIYF.

The rearrangement joins TRBV2 to TRBJ1-5; tentatively, D is TRBD1 (6 bases). CDR1 and CDR2 (germline): SNHLY, FYNNEI. The CDR3 consists of 14 residues. Trimming took off 6 bases at V and 3 bases at J, with 12 bases between the two ends. The CDR3: CASSIDRLNQPQHF. CDR3 bases: TGTGCCAGCAGCATCGACAGGCTCAATCAGCCCCAGCATTTT.

The chain links TRBV19 to TRBJ2-5; 12 bases are a match to TRBD1. The J call is uncertain, as TRBJ2-7 better fits the DNA end. Germline V CDR1 and CDR2: LNHDA, SQIVND (reference sequence). This CDR3 spans 18 amino acids. Here the CDR3 reads CASSASGTGGSSSYEQYF. In DNA, the CDR3 is TGTGCCAGTAGTGCATCCGGGACAGGGGGCTCAAGCTCCTACGAGCAGTACTTC.

This clone was recorded once. The chain has TRBV5-6 and TRBJ2-2; 12 bases agree with TRBD2. Germline trimming cut 2 bases from V and 7 bases from J; bases unmatched to any gene: 6. Germline V gives CDR1 SGHDT, CDR2 YYEEEE. This CDR3 is built from 16 residues. The CDR3: CASSFLAGGPGGELFF. In nucleotides, the CDR3 is TGTGCCAGCAGCTTCCTAGCGGGAGGGCCTGGCGGGGAGCTGTTTTTT.

The chain has TRBV28 and TRBJ2-3, with 8 bases fitting TRBD2. The CDR3 contains 12 residues. After removal of 2 bases from V and 9 bases from J, the junction contained 1 base not matched to a gene. The germline CDR1 and CDR2 sequences are MDHEN and SYDVKM. CDR3 loop: CASSLVAGTQYF. In nucleotides, the CDR3 is TGTGCCAGCAGTTTAGTAGCGGGAACGCAGTATTTT. Full variable domain (missing parts from reference TRBV28 and TRBJ2-3): DVKVTQSSRYLVKRTGEKVFLECVQDMDHENMFWYRQDPGLGLRLIYFSYDVKMKEKGDIPEGYSVSREKKERFSLILESASTNQTSMYLCASSLVAGTQYFGPGTRLTVL.

The chain couples TRBV11-2 to TRBJ2-7; D is uncertain. This CDR3 contains 11 residues. Trimming removed 1 base at V and 6 bases at J, with 4 bases between. Germline V CDR1 and CDR2: SGHAT, FQNNGV. Here the CDR3 DNA reads TGTGCCAGCAGCTTAGTGGCCGAGCAGTACTTC. Residues: CASSLVAEQYF. The full variable domain, rest sourced from reference TRBV11-2 and TRBJ2-7, is EAGVAQSPRYKIIEKRQSVAFWCNPISGHATLYWYQQILGQGPKLLIQFQNNGVVDDSQLPKDRFSAERLKGVDSTLKIQPAKLEDSAVYLCASSLVAEQYFGPGTRLTVT.